Below, 13 T cell receptor beta chains from the same sample are listed, as sequenced in a study of T cells in Graves' hyperthyroidism and ophthalmopathy. RNA transcripts were the template for amplifying TCR beta CDR3 regions. HTBI primers were employed in a first-round RT-PCR of the TCR CDR3. Via MiXCR, TCRdb re-called the multiplex PCR reads, giving one row per CDR3 protein. The table lists 730,000 or so distinct CDR3 sequences, 18% of them singletons. Sequences were obtained from blood. The receptor set was obtained from a woman aged 50 to 60 with Graves' hyperthyroidism that later progressed to Graves' ophthalmopathy.

As to this clonotype: Germline is not matched at one junction end, which may reflect a read error. The chain uses TRBV4-1 and TRBJ1-5; tentative D call: TRBD1 (6 bases). The CDR3 covers 15 residues. Germline values: CDR1 MGHRA, CDR2 YSYEKL. The CDR3 here is CASSPGQISSQPQHF. Written as DNA, the CDR3 is TGCGCCAGCAGCCCCGGACAGATCAGCAGTCAGCCCCAGCATTTT.

The rearrangement joins TRBV30 to TRBJ2-7, with 9 bases fitting TRBD1. This CDR3 comprises 19 residues. V shed 0 bases and J 3 bases; nucleotides not matched to a gene: 18. The germline gives CDR1 GTSNPN, CDR2 SVGIG (reference sequence). The chain's CDR3 is CAWSVESFGQGFDYYEQYF. DNA for the CDR3: TGTGCCTGGAGTGTAGAGTCTTTTGGACAGGGGTTCGACTACTACGAGCAGTACTTC. The full variable domain, in which reference TRBV30 and TRBJ2-7 provide the parts outside the CDR3, is SQTIHQWPATLVQPVGSPLSLECTVEGTSNPNLYWYRQAAGRGLQLLFYSVGIGQISSEVPQNLSASRPQDRQFILSSKKLLLSDSGFYLCAWSVESFGQGFDYYEQYFGPGTRLTVT.

The chain joins TRBV29-1 to TRBJ1-2; no clear D gene. Trimming took 7 bases from V and 8 from J, leaving 20 bases between them. CDR1 and CDR2 from the germline V gene are SQVTM and ANQGSEA. The CDR3 loop spans 13 amino acids. The CDR3 here is CSASSDREWGYTF. In nucleotides, the CDR3 is TGCAGCGCCTCTTCGGACCGGGAGTGGGGCTACACCTTC.

This clonotype was seen ten or more times. The chain uses TRBV11-2 and TRBJ1-4; D remains unclear. Germline V gene sequence: CDR1 SGHAT, CDR2 FQNNGV. The length of the CDR3 is 15 residues. V lost 0 bases, J lost 6 bases, and 11 bases lay in between. The CDR3 loop is CASSLDAEGDEKLFF. As DNA, the CDR3 is TGTGCCAGCAGCTTAGATGCCGAGGGAGATGAAAAACTGTTTTTT. Full variable domain (rest looked up from reference TRBV11-2 and TRBJ1-4): EAGVAQSPRYKIIEKRQSVAFWCNPISGHATLYWYQQILGQGPKLLIQFQNNGVVDDSQLPKDRFSAERLKGVDSTLKIQPAKLEDSAVYLCASSLDAEGDEKLFFGSGTQLSVL.

At least ten counts were recorded for this clonotype. V and J are TRBV18 and TRBJ2-3; no clear D. The CDR3 length is 12 residues. V was trimmed by 0 bases and J by 5 bases, leaving 3 bases between them. Per germline, CDR1 KGHSH and CDR2 LQKENI. CDR3 DNA: TGTGCCAGCTCACCACCGGTAGATACGCAGTATTTT. The encoded protein is CASSPPVDTQYF.

This clonotype was detected ten times or more. The chain carries TRBV6-5 and TRBJ1-1, with D unresolved. The length of the CDR3 is 15 residues. Germline V gene lookup returns CDR1 MNHEY and CDR2 SVGAGI. V lost 0 bases and J 0 bases, leaving 8 bases between the germline ends. CDR3 in amino acids: CASSYSNSLNTEAFF. CDR3 bases: TGTGCCAGCAGTTACTCGAACAGTTTGAACACTGAAGCTTTCTTT.

This clonotype was counted ten times or more. The chain joins TRBV7-2 to TRBJ2-7, with D perhaps matching TRBD2 (5 bases). This CDR3 comprises 13 residues. V was trimmed by 5 bases and J by 2 bases, leaving 10 bases between them. Germline assignment: CDR1 SGHTA and CDR2 FQGNSA. CDR3 DNA: TGTGCCAGCAGCAGTCAGGAGGCCTACGAGCAGTACTTC. This sequence encodes CASSSQEAYEQYF.

This clonotype turned up a few times. This sequence joins TRBV7-2 and TRBJ2-7; D is uncertain. CDR1 and CDR2 (germline): SGHTA, FQGNSA. The CDR3 contains 15 residues. V gave up 0 bases and J gave up 1 base, with 10 bases separating them. The CDR3 DNA sequence: TGTGCCAGCAGCTTAGCAGGGTTTAGGTCCTACGAGCAGTACTTC. This codes for CASSLAGFRSYEQYF.

This clonotype was seen repeatedly, ten times or more. The V and J genes are TRBV10-3 and TRBJ2-1; D remains ambiguous. The CDR3 contains 15 residues. The V gene lost 2 bases and the J gene lost 3 bases, with 11 bases spanning the gap. Germline loops: CDR1 ENHRY, CDR2 SYGVKD. As DNA, the CDR3 is TGTGCCATCAGTGAGGATGGCGGTAACTACAATGAGCAGTTCTTC. Translation: CAISEDGGNYNEQFF.

This chain links TRBV29-1 with TRBJ2-7; tentative D call: TRBD1 (5 bases). Germline assignment: CDR1 SQVTM and CDR2 ANQGSEA. Trimming removed 6 bases from V and 3 bases from J, with 12 bases in between. This CDR3 has 12 residues. The CDR3 sequence is CSVSTGSYEQYF. CDR3 DNA sequence: TGCAGCGTGTCCACAGGTAGCTACGAGCAGTACTTC.

The table lists this clonotype with a few counts. This sequence joins TRBV5-1 and TRBJ1-1, with a weak D call TRBD1 (5 bases). Germline CDR1 reads SGHRS; CDR2 reads YFSETQ. The CDR3 contains 13 residues. The V gene lost 9 bases and the J gene lost 4 bases, with 16 bases spanning the gap. This chain's CDR3 is CATTGRGSTEAFF. The CDR3 DNA sequence: TGCGCCACCACGGGGAGGGGAAGCACTGAAGCTTTCTTT.

The rearrangement uses TRBV29-1 and TRBJ2-1, with D perhaps TRBD2 (6 bases). This CDR3 contains 14 residues. Germline V gene sequence: CDR1 SQVTM, CDR2 ANQGSEA. Trimming took 6 bases from V and 8 from J, leaving 20 bases between them. The CDR3 is CSVGGASGHYEQFF. The DNA of the CDR3 is TGCAGCGTGGGGGGTGCCTCCGGGCATTATGAGCAGTTCTTC.

This clonotype has ten or more counts. This chain uses TRBV6-1 with TRBJ2-2; a possible D gene is TRBD1 (6 bases). Germline V CDR1 and CDR2: MNHNS, SASEGT. The CDR3 is made up of 16 amino acids. Trimming removed 4 bases from V and 0 bases from J, with 12 bases in between. The CDR3 DNA is TGTGCCAGCAGTGGGAAGACAGGACCGAACACCGGGGAGCTGTTTTTT. Its protein is CASSGKTGPNTGELFF.